This TCR beta chain was captured by sequencing in a study of T cells after yellow fever vaccination. Study-wide context: Preparing low-cell-number fractions relied on SMART-Seq v4 Ultra Low Input.

With V trimmed by 4 bases and J by 4 bases, 1 base remained unmatched. The CDR3 runs 15 residues. Per germline, CDR1 SGHAT and CDR2 FQNNGV. 5'RACE template switching produced TCR cDNA carrying a universal primer site and UMIs. One entry per CDR3 protein results from TCRdb running MiXCR on the 5' RACE reads. Of 160,000 or so distinct CDR3 sequences detected, 6% to 7.5% appear once; the ten largest clones hold approximately 2.5%. The sample holds many counts of this clonotype. Its target is not known. The study, taken as a whole, reports: Post-booster reappearance was seen for most primary-vaccination clones (roughly 97% CD4, roughly 88% CD8). The secondary response peaked faster, at day 5 versus 15, but was weaker.

The chain links TRBV11-2 to TRBJ2-1, with 13 bases identical to TRBD2. This TCR was sampled from a man aged 18 to 29 who received the YFV17D yellow fever vaccine. The sample was CD4+ T cells sorted from PBMCs, taken 4 to 5 days after the first yellow fever vaccination. CDR3 loop: CASSSGLAGYNEQFF. CDR3 DNA: TGTGCCAGCAGCTCGGGACTAGCGGGATACAATGAGCAGTTCTTC.